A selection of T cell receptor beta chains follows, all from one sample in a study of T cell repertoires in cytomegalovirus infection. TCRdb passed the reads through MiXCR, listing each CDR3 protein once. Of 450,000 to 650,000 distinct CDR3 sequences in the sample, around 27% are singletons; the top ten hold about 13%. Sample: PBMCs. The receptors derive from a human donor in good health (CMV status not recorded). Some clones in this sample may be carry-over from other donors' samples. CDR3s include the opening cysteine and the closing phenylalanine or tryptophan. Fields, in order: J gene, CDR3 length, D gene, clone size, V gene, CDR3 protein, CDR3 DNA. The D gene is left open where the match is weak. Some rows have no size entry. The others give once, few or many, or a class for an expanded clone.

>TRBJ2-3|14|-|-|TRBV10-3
CAISESSDPDTQYF
TGTGCCATCAGTGAGTCTAGCGATCCAGATACGCAGTATTTT
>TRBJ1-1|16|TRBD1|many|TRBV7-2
CASRPPGDRGRAEAFF
TGTGCCAGCAGGCCCCCCGGGGACAGGGGGCGGGCTGAAGCTTTCTTT
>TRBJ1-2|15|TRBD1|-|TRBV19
CASSNPGTGRGGYTF
TGTGCCAGTAGTAACCCCGGGACAGGGCGAGGAGGCTACACCTTC
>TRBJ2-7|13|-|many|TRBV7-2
CASSFDRTYEQYF
TGTGCCAGCAGCTTTGACAGGACCTACGAGCAGTACTTC
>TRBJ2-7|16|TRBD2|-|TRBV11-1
CASSSGTSGILYEQYF
TGTGCCAGCAGCTCCGGGACTAGCGGGATTTTGTACGAGCAGTACTTC
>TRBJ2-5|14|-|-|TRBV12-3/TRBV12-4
CASSLVRAQGTQYF
TGTGCCAGCAGTTTAGTCAGGGCCCAAGGGACCCAGTACTTC
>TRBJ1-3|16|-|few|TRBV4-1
CASSQDLGLSGNTIYF
TGCGCCAGCAGCCAAGATCTGGGCCTATCAGGAAACACCATATATTTT
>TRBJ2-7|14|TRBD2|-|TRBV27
CASSVTSGRREQYF
TGTGCCAGCAGTGTGACTAGCGGGAGACGCGAGCAGTACTTC
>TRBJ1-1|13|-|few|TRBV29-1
CSVEGVRDTEAFF
TGCAGCGTGGAGGGGGTTCGGGACACTGAAGCTTTCTTT
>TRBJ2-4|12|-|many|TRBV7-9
CASSRGPAEVYF
TGTGCCAGCAGCCGGGGGCCCGCCGAGGTGTACTTC
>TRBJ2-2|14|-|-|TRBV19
CASSDGPDTGELFF
TGTGCCAGTAGTGACGGACCAGACACCGGGGAGCTGTTTTTT
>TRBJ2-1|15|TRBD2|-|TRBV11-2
CASSSGTTSYNEQFF
TGTGCCAGCAGCTCAGGGACTACCTCCTACAATGAGCAGTTCTTC
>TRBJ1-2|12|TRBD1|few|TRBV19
CASRQGGTGYTF
TGTGCCAGTAGGCAGGGGGGCACTGGCTACACCTTC
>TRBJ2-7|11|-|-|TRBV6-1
CASSAYNEQYF
TGTGCCAGCAGTGCCTACAATGAGCAGTACTTC
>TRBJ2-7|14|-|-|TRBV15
CATSSGFGGYEQYF
TGTGCCACCAGCAGCGGTTTCGGAGGCTACGAGCAGTACTTC
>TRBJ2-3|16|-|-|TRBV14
CASSQEGATRRDTQYF
TGTGCCAGCAGCCAAGAGGGGGCGACCCGGAGGGATACGCAGTATTTT
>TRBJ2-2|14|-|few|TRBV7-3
CASSSALSTGELFF
TGTGCCAGCAGCTCGGCCCTGAGCACCGGGGAGCTGTTTTTT
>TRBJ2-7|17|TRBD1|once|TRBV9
CASSHGERQGDPYEQYF
TGTGCCAGCAGCCATGGAGAAAGACAGGGGGACCCCTACGAGCAGTACTTC
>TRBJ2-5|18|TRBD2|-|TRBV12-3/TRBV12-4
CASSPRGLAGVPRETQYF
TGTGCCAGCAGTCCGAGAGGACTAGCGGGAGTGCCGCGGGAGACCCAGTACTTC
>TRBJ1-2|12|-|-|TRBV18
CASSAASYGYTF
TGTGCCAGCTCGGCAGCCTCCTATGGCTACACCTTC
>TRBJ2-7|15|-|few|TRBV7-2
CASSLGGLSSYEQYF
TGTGCCAGCAGCTTAGGAGGACTGAGCTCCTACGAGCAGTACTTC
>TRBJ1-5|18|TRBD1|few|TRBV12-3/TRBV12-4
CASPHETGTVISNQPQHF
TGTGCCAGCCCTCATGAGACCGGGACAGTCATTAGCAATCAGCCCCAGCATTTT
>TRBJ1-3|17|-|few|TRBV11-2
CASSTRTFLSSGNTIYF
TGTGCCAGCAGCACCCGGACATTTCTTAGCTCTGGAAACACCATATATTTT
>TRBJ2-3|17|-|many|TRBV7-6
CASSLDALGIGEDTQYF
TGTGCCAGCAGCTTAGACGCTCTGGGGATAGGAGAAGATACGCAGTATTTT